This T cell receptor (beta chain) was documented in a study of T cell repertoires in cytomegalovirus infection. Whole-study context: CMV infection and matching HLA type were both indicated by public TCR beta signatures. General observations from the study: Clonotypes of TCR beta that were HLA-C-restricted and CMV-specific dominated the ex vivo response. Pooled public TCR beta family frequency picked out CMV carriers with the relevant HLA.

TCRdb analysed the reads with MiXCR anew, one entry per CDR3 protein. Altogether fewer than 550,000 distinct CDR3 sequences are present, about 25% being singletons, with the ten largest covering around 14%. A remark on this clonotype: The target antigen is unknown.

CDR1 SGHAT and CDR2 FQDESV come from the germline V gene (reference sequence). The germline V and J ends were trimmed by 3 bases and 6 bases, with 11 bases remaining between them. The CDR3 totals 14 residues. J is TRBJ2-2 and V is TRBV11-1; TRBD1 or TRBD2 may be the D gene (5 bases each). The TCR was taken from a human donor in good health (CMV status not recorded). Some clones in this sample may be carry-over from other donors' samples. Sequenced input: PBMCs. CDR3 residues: CASSLGRTPGELFF. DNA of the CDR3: TGTGCCAGCAGCTTGGGACGGACCCCCGGGGAGCTGTTTTTT.